These 9 T cell receptor beta chains originate from one sample sequenced in a study of T cell responses to AZD1222 COVID-19 vaccine. Assay used: immunoSEQ multiplex PCR; TCRdb lists only in-frame clones, some missing. This repertoire shows about 53,000 clones, roughly 87% found once; its top ten account for approximately 2.6%. Sample: peripheral blood, taken 28 days after the second AZD1222 dose. These receptors were collected from an adult who received the AZD1222 COVID-19 vaccine.

This chain joins TRBV28 and TRBJ2-7; TRBD1 aligns across 8 bases. After removal of 10 bases from V and 2 bases from J, the junction contained 7 bases not matched to a gene. The CDR3 length is 13 residues. Germline V gene sequence: CDR1 MDHEN, CDR2 SYDVKM. The CDR3 DNA is TGTGCCACCCGCGGGACAGGAACCTACGAGCAGTACTTC. Residues: CATRGTGTYEQYF.

This rearrangement joins TRBV29-1 to TRBJ2-7; D uncertain. Germline V gene sequence: CDR1 SQVTM, CDR2 ANQGSEA. The CDR3 covers 12 residues. The V end lost 7 bases, the J end lost 3 bases, and 13 bases lay between the germline ends. CDR3 loop: CSARTDNYEQYF. CDR3 bases: TGCAGCGCCAGGACCGATAACTACGAGCAGTACTTC.

The chain recombines TRBV7-9 with TRBJ2-1, with 7 bases aligning to TRBD2. CDR3 length: 15 amino acids. V shed 1 base, J shed 4 bases, and the junction held 4 bases outside the gene matches. The V gene's germline CDR1 is SEHNR and CDR2 FQNEAQ (reference sequence). CDR3 coding DNA: TGTGCCAGCAGCTTAGAAGCGGGACGGTACAATGAGCAGTTCTTC. Translated: CASSLEAGRYNEQFF.

The genes are TRBV6-5 and TRBJ1-2; 7 bases are shared with TRBD1. CDR1 and CDR2 from the germline V gene are MNHEY and SVGAGI. V trimming: 6 bases; J trimming: 4 bases; junction bases outside the gene matches: 2. The CDR3 loop spans 12 amino acids. As DNA, the CDR3 is TGTGCCAGCAGACGGGACAGCTATGGCTACACCTTC. Its translation is CASRRDSYGYTF.

This sequence joins TRBV6-1 and TRBJ1-2; no reliable D call. The CDR3 is 13 amino acids. Germline assignment: CDR1 MNHNS and CDR2 SASEGT. The V end lost 3 bases, the J end lost 6 bases, and 11 bases lay between the germline ends. In DNA form, the CDR3 reads TGTGCCAGCAGTGACAGACCCGCTCATGGCTACACCTTC. This sequence encodes CASSDRPAHGYTF.

V usage is TRBV7-9 and J usage is TRBJ1-1; 7 positions agree with TRBD1. Trimming removed 4 bases from V and 7 bases from J; junction bases left unmatched: 9. Germline CDR1 is SEHNR and CDR2 is FQNEAQ (reference sequence). The CDR3 length is 14 residues. The CDR3 region has the DNA TGTGCCAGCAGCTCCTTCAGGGGGTTGGGTGAAGCTTTCTTT. This sequence encodes CASSSFRGLGEAFF.

The CDR3 DNA reads TGTGCCAGCAGCCCTAACCCCAGGGGGATAAGGACTGAAGCTTTCTTT. Residues: CASSPNPRGIRTEAFF. V gene TRBV7-8 combines with J gene TRBJ1-1; 7 bases fit TRBD1. Germline values: CDR1 SGHVS, CDR2 FQNEAQ. With V trimmed by 5 bases and J by 5 bases, 14 bases remained unmatched. The CDR3 is 16 residues long. Complete variable domain (other parts from reference TRBV7-8 and TRBJ1-1): GAGVSQSPRYKVAKRGQDVALRCDPISGHVSLFWYQQALGQGPEFLTYFQNEAQLDKSGLPSDRFFAERPEGSVSTLKIQRTQQEDSAVYLCASSPNPRGIRTEAFFGQGTRLTVV.

The J gene is TRBJ2-1, the V gene TRBV19, with TRBD1 matching 11 bases. The CDR3 sequence is 13 residues long. V trimming: 1 base; J trimming: 11 bases; junction bases outside the gene matches: 1. Germline values: CDR1 LNHDA, CDR2 SQIVND (reference sequence). The CDR3 region is CASSIGTGGKQFF. The CDR3 nucleotides are TGTGCCAGTAGTATAGGGACAGGGGGCAAGCAGTTCTTC.

This rearrangement joins TRBV18 to TRBJ2-5; 7 bases agree with TRBD1. Trimming took 4 bases from V and 4 from J; bases not matched to a gene: 3. Germline CDR1 is KGHSH and CDR2 is LQKENI. The CDR3 runs to 13 residues. The DNA of the CDR3 is TGTGCCAGCTCACTAGGGGGCGCAGAGACCCAGTACTTC. Its protein is CASSLGGAETQYF.